A single sample is the source of the 3 T cell receptor beta chains below, sequenced in a study of shared clonotypes between healthy human individuals. The data were produced by immunoSEQ multiplex PCR, yet TCRdb's version contains in-frame clones alone and is incomplete. This table holds a few million clones, more than 90% found once. Sequencing used naive CD4+ T cells sorted from blood. Documented subset: CD45RA+ positively selected. The receptor source for this set is a man between 18 and 35 years old in good health.

The chain couples TRBV19 to TRBJ2-7; TRBD2 matches 7 bases. Germline trimming cut 5 bases from V and 1 base from J; bases unmatched to any gene: 5. Germline V CDR1 and CDR2: LNHDA, SQIVND (reference sequence). This CDR3 is built from 14 residues. The chain's CDR3 is CASSLGGTSYEQYF. In DNA form, the CDR3 reads TGTGCCAGTAGTCTCGGGGGGACTTCCTACGAGCAGTACTTC.

The V gene is TRBV18, the J gene TRBJ1-1, with D possibly TRBD1 on 5 matching bases. V dropped 5 bases and J dropped 3 bases, with 13 bases sitting between them. The germline V gene has CDR1 KGHSH and CDR2 LQKENI. This CDR3 has 14 residues. The CDR3 region is CASSSRQGDTEAFF. The CDR3, as DNA: TGTGCCAGCTCATCGCGGCAGGGAGACACTGAAGCTTTCTTT. The full variable domain, its missing parts supplied by reference TRBV18 and TRBJ1-1, is NAGVMQNPRHLVRRRGQEARLRCSPMKGHSHVYWYRQLPEEGLKFMVYLQKENIIDESGMPKERFSAEFPKEGPSILRIQQVVRGDSAAYFCASSSRQGDTEAFFGQGTRLTVV.

In regard to this clone: The sample has other DNA sequences that encode this CDR3 too. The rearrangement joins TRBV5-1 to TRBJ2-7; the D gene could be TRBD1 or TRBD2 (6 bases each). Per germline, CDR1 SGHRS and CDR2 YFSETQ. V gave up 3 bases and J gave up 6 bases, with 10 bases separating them. This CDR3 has 12 residues. CDR3 sequence: CASSSEGGEQYF. Written as DNA, the CDR3 is TGCGCCAGCAGCTCCGAGGGGGGCGAGCAGTACTTC.